This T cell receptor beta chain derives from a study of graft-versus-host responses after intestinal transplantation (dated by TCRdb to the early 2020s). As for the study more broadly: The transplants that recipients got were multivisceral, liver-intestinal, or isolated intestinal. Alloreactive clones were identified by sequencing pre-transplant mixed lymphocyte reaction products and comparing these products with unstimulated pre-transplant donor and recipient T cells. Donor T cell macrochimerism was defined as a peak of at least 4% donor T cells among recipient peripheral blood mononuclear cells. Bulk TCR-beta CDR3 sequencing was used to track graft-versus-host and host-versus-graft alloreactive T cell clones in the graft, circulation and bone marrow after intestinal transplantation. The cohort enrolled some 24 intestinal transplant recipients, one of whom was a retransplant, and 3 patients without pretransplant specimens were excluded. Every recipient was given anti-thymocyte globulin induction, then maintenance tacrolimus and steroids for roughly 3 years. Samples from a few later patients were sequenced in-house on an Illumina MiSeq with MiXCR processing rather than by the commercial service.

The time point label for this specimen denotes: cells obtained before transplantation from donor or recipient. CD3+CD4+ and CD3+CD8+ populations were FACS-sorted from unstimulated pre-transplant donor and recipient cells taken from spleen or lymph nodes. The junction shows trimming of 4 bases on V and 10 bases on J, plus 11 bases between the germline ends. Reading the germline V gene gives CDR1 SGHVS and CDR2 FNYEAQ. Inclusive of the bounding cysteine and phenylalanine, the CDR3 is 13 residues long. Only CDR3 DNA is held: 39 bases, read in frame from base 1. Details on this clone: The antigen it recognizes is unknown. Per-base qualities were not stored, and no clone one base away is much larger.

The library relied on the immunoSEQ multiplex PCR assay. For most patients, genomic DNA was isolated using the Qiagen DNeasy Blood and Tissue Kit and was shipped frozen to Adaptive Biotechnologies for TCR sequencing. For most patients, high-throughput TCR-beta CDR3 sequencing of genomic DNA was performed by Adaptive Biotechnologies. As for how the authors treated the data: Adaptive's ImmunoSEQ software supplied the TCR sequencing data for 18 patients, while MiXCR and VDJtools were used to process a few other patients. To correct CD4 versus CD8 sorting errors, any sequence found in both subsets at a frequency ratio below 5:1 was removed. Because the origin of CDR3 nucleotide sequences shared between donor and recipient could not be assigned, those sequences were removed. Alloreactive clones required at least 2-fold expansion over unstimulated cells and minimum CFSE-low frequency of 0.002% (template counts) or 0.001% (read counts). Clones detected in sequenced pre-transplant spleen, lymph node, or MLR CFSE-low populations of the donor or recipient were defined as mappable. The cumulative frequency of alloreactive clones was calculated as a percentage of all sequences, weighted by copy number. TCRdb provides this immuneACCESS table in a form limited to in-frame rearrangements. Some clones are lacking; in checked studies, under half of them reflect an unresolved V gene, and why the rest are absent is not known. That table supplies the V and J calls and clone size; D and trimming were determined from the DNA. This sample has roughly 110,000 clones in its table, and approximately 90% of those were observed once. The top ten clones comprise around 0.73% of the sample.

Overall study outcomes, separate from this receptor: GvH clones were found in recipient bone marrow, and some of the GvH clones appeared earlier in ileal mucosa or blood, which is consistent with an intestinal mucosal origin. Early after transplant, peak levels of circulating GvH clones were found to be associated with declines in HvG clones. In the allografts of patients with donor T cell macrochimerism, GvH to HvG T cell clonal ratios were high. The relatively low number and heterogeneity of intestinal transplant patients limited the conclusions.

The receptor was derived from a human donor who was the organ donor for an intestinal transplant. Sequencing used unstimulated CD4+ T cells sorted from spleen or lymph node cells, obtained before transplant. The rearrangement combines TRBV7-6 with TRBJ1-6, with a weak D call of TRBD1 (5 bases match). The CDR3 amino acid sequence is: CASSSVRESPLHF. The DNA reads as follows: TGTGCCAGCAGCTCCGTCAGGGAGTCACCCCTCCACTTT.